Presented here are 22 T cell receptor beta chains from one specimen sequenced in a study of glioma-infiltrating T cells after dendritic cell vaccination. TCRdb keeps only in-frame clones here, not all; method: immunoSEQ multiplex PCR. The table includes 100,000 to 120,000 clones, around 89% detected once. Regarding time point: after dendritic cell vaccination, including at tumor progression/relapse. This specimen consisted of blood, obtained after dendritic cell vaccination. These receptors came from a human donor with glioblastoma.

The rearrangement links TRBV5-6 to TRBJ2-5; 7 positions agree with TRBD1. V trimming: 3 bases; J trimming: 1 base; junction bases outside the gene matches: 12. There are 17 residues in the CDR3. Germline CDR1 SGHDT, CDR2 YYEEEE. CDR3: CASSSTYRGEAQETQYF. In DNA, the CDR3 is TGTGCCAGCAGCTCGACTTACAGGGGAGAGGCCCAAGAGACCCAGTACTTC.

The CDR3 DNA reads as TGCGCCAGCAGCCAAGATCTCGGGACAACCTCCAACAATCAGCCCCAGCATTTT. Translated, it gives CASSQDLGTTSNNQPQHF. The chain joins TRBV4-1 to TRBJ1-5, with a possible D match to TRBD1 (6 bases). Germline CDR1 MGHRA, CDR2 YSYEKL. This CDR3 spans 18 amino acids. The V end was cut by 0 bases, the J end by 3 bases, with 18 bases between.

The chain couples TRBV29-1 to TRBJ1-4, with TRBD1 matching over 7 bases. After removal of 5 bases from V and 6 bases from J, the junction contained 3 bases not matched to a gene. Germline V gene data show CDR1 as SQVTM and CDR2 as ANQGSEA. The CDR3 sequence is 12 residues long. The CDR3 loop is CSVRQGDEKLFF. CDR3 sequence (DNA): TGCAGCGTTCGACAGGGAGATGAAAAACTGTTTTTT.

The chain carries TRBV6-5 and TRBJ2-7; D is perhaps TRBD1 (6 bases). V lost 0 bases, J lost 3 bases, and 12 bases lay in between. The CDR3 length is 15 residues. Looked up from germline, CDR1 is MNHEY and CDR2 is SVGAGI. The CDR3 reads CASSYSRQAGYEQYF. CDR3 DNA sequence: TGTGCCAGCAGTTACTCTAGACAGGCCGGCTACGAGCAGTACTTC.

This clone was recorded once. This chain uses TRBV27 with TRBJ2-7, with D maybe TRBD2 (6 bases). The V and J ends lost 6 bases and 2 bases respectively, with 32 bases between them. CDR1 MNHEY and CDR2 SMNVEV come from the germline V gene (reference sequence). The CDR3 totals 20 residues. For the CDR3, the DNA is TGTGCCAGCAGCCTTAAGGGAACCCGGCGGAGTAGCGGCGCCACCTACGAGCAGTACTTC. It translates to CASSLKGTRRSSGATYEQYF.

This clone came up once. This rearrangement joins TRBV10-3 to TRBJ1-5; D call uncertain. Trimming left V 1 base short and J 5 bases short, with 9 bases between. This CDR3 is 14 amino acids long. CDR1 is ENHRY, CDR2 SYGVKD, per germline. The CDR3 sequence: CAISEFQFDQPQHF. In DNA, the CDR3 is TGTGCCATCAGTGAGTTTCAGTTCGATCAGCCCCAGCATTTT.

This clone has a handful of counts. The rearrangement links TRBV6-1 to TRBJ1-4, with TRBD1 as a possible D gene (5 bases). This CDR3 has 17 amino acids. Germline V gene sequence: CDR1 MNHNS, CDR2 SASEGT. Trimming shortened V by 3 bases and J by 0 bases, and 14 bases separated the two germline ends. The CDR3 region is CASSDYAGVATNEKLFF. The CDR3 coding sequence is TGTGCCAGCAGTGATTATGCGGGGGTTGCAACTAATGAAAAACTGTTTTTT.

The V gene is TRBV29-1, the J gene TRBJ2-3; 7 nucleotides align to TRBD2. The germline CDR1 and CDR2 sequences are SQVTM and ANQGSEA. The length of the CDR3 is 13 residues. V gave up 8 bases and J gave up 4 bases; unmatched junction bases: 9. The CDR3 is CSSIAGSSDTQYF. Here the CDR3 DNA reads TGCAGCTCCATAGCGGGCAGCTCAGATACGCAGTATTTT.

The rearrangement links TRBV27 to TRBJ1-1; 7 nucleotides line up with TRBD1. Germline V gene lookup returns CDR1 MNHEY and CDR2 SMNVEV (reference sequence). The junction had 4 bases not matched to a gene; V was cut back by 8 bases and J by 1 base. The CDR3 sequence is 13 residues long. Written as DNA, the CDR3 is TGTGCCAGCCAGCGACAGGGGAACACTGAAGCTTTCTTT. Its translation is CASQRQGNTEAFF.

The CDR3 loop is CASSLAQSDTQYF. The CDR3, as DNA: TGTGCCAGCAGCTTAGCGCAGTCAGATACGCAGTATTTT. The chain recombines TRBV7-8 with TRBJ2-3; D ambiguous. In germline, CDR1 is SGHVS, CDR2 FQNEAQ. The CDR3 totals 13 residues. V dropped 0 bases and J dropped 4 bases, with 5 bases sitting between them.

V usage is TRBV6-1 and J usage is TRBJ2-5; TRBD2 matches at 16 bases. V trimming: 3 bases; J trimming: 6 bases; junction bases outside the gene matches: 4. This CDR3 is 16 amino acids long. Germline V lookup: CDR1 MNHNS, CDR2 SASEGT. CDR3 DNA sequence: TGTGCCAGCAGTGACGGGACTAGCGGGGGGGCCAAGACCCAGTACTTC. This sequence encodes CASSDGTSGGAKTQYF.

This rearrangement joins TRBV6-1 to TRBJ2-2; the D is unclear. CDR3 length: 12 residues. V was shortened by 6 bases and J by 3 bases, with 5 bases between the two germline ends. CDR1 is MNHNS and CDR2 is SASEGT in the germline V gene. The CDR3: CASRFYTGELFF. The CDR3 nucleotides read TGTGCCAGCAGATTCTACACCGGGGAGCTGTTTTTT.

This chain uses TRBV28 with TRBJ1-1; 8 nucleotides agree with TRBD1. The V gene's germline CDR1 is MDHEN and CDR2 SYDVKM. The CDR3 has 15 residues. The J segment lost 6 bases and the V segment lost 5 bases, leaving 11 bases of the junction unmatched. The CDR3 region has the DNA TGTGCCAGCAGTATCCGGGACAGGAGCTTGGCTGAAGCTTTCTTT. Protein: CASSIRDRSLAEAFF. Complete variable domain (other parts from reference TRBV28 and TRBJ1-1): DVKVTQSSRYLVKRTGEKVFLECVQDMDHENMFWYRQDPGLGLRLIYFSYDVKMKEKGDIPEGYSVSREKKERFSLILESASTNQTSMYLCASSIRDRSLAEAFFGQGTRLTVV.

The V gene is TRBV29-1, the J gene TRBJ2-5; 8 nucleotides line up with TRBD2. Losses at the gene ends were 3 bases for V and 4 bases for J; bases not matched to a gene: 10. Per the germline V gene, CDR1 is SQVTM and CDR2 is ANQGSEA. The CDR3 is 15 residues long. In DNA, the CDR3 is TGCAGCGTTGAGACTTCGGGGGGGCGGGCAGAGACCCAGTACTTC. This sequence encodes CSVETSGGRAETQYF.

The V call is TRBV28, the J call TRBJ2-7, with TRBD2 matching 7 bases. Germline CDR1 MDHEN, CDR2 SYDVKM. This CDR3 has 14 amino acids. Unmatched junction bases numbered 9, after V lost 5 bases and J lost 5 bases. The DNA of the CDR3 is TGTGCCAGCAGTCAGGGCGGGAGTCTCGACGAGCAGTACTTC. Translated, it gives CASSQGGSLDEQYF.

The chain combines TRBV30 with TRBJ1-3; D is unclear. V was trimmed by 5 bases and J by 4 bases, leaving 12 bases between them. The CDR3 length is 13 residues. Germline V CDR1 and CDR2: GTSNPN, SVGIG (reference sequence). In DNA form, the CDR3 reads TGTGCCTGGCAAGCAGGCCCGGGAAACACCATATATTTT. Translating gives CAWQAGPGNTIYF.

This clone has just one count. The J gene is TRBJ1-2, the V gene TRBV5-1, with D possibly matching TRBD1 (6 bases). Germline CDR1 reads SGHRS; CDR2 reads YFSETQ. The CDR3 extends over 14 amino acids. V lost 4 bases and J lost 0, with 10 bases in between. The CDR3 region has the DNA TGCGCCAGCAGCCCAACAGGGTCTAACTATGGCTACACCTTC. It yields the protein CASSPTGSNYGYTF.

The chain combines TRBV11-3 with TRBJ1-1, with a tentative D call TRBD1 (5 bases). Looked up from germline, CDR1 is SGHNT and CDR2 is YENEEA. Trimming pared 1 base from V and 4 bases from J, leaving 13 bases between. CDR3 size: 15 residues. The CDR3 DNA sequence: TGTGCCAGCAGCTTAGTTAGGGGAGGTGGCACTGAAGCTTTCTTT. This sequence encodes CASSLVRGGGTEAFF.

The chain uses TRBV28 and TRBJ1-2, with 7 bases matching TRBD1. The germline CDR1 and CDR2 sequences are MDHEN and SYDVKM. After removal of 5 bases from V and 2 bases from J, the junction contained 2 bases not matched to a gene. The length of the CDR3 is 13 residues. The CDR3 protein is CASSEDRNYGYTF. In nucleotides, the CDR3 is TGTGCCAGCAGTGAGGACAGGAACTATGGCTACACCTTC.

In its sample, this clone was seen once. The V gene is TRBV9, the J gene TRBJ2-3; D remains unclear. CDR1 SGDLS and CDR2 YYNGEE come from the germline V gene. V was shortened by 4 bases and J by 0 bases, with 9 bases between the two germline ends. The CDR3 is 14 residues long. This chain's CDR3 is CASSLLGSTDTQYF. The CDR3 nucleotides read TGTGCCAGCAGCCTCCTCGGGAGCACAGATACGCAGTATTTT.

This rearrangement joins TRBV6-1 to TRBJ1-2, with D maybe TRBD1 (5 bases). CDR1 MNHNS and CDR2 SASEGT come from the germline V gene. The V end lost 3 bases, the J end lost 4 bases, and 15 bases lay between the germline ends. This CDR3 region has 15 residues. CDR3 amino acids: CASSEEGRPIYGYTF. The CDR3 DNA reads as TGTGCCAGCAGTGAGGAGGGACGGCCCATCTATGGCTACACCTTC.

The CDR3 DNA is TGTGCCAGCAGCTTTCGGACAGGGGGAGGCACAGATACGCAGTATTTT. This codes for CASSFRTGGGTDTQYF. The V and J genes are TRBV5-4 and TRBJ2-3; 10 bases map to TRBD1. The CDR3 contains 16 residues. V shed 2 bases and J 1 base; nucleotides not matched to a gene: 4. Germline CDR1 and CDR2: SGHNT and YYREEE (reference sequence).